This T cell receptor beta chain was profiled in a study of T-cell reconstitution after alpha-beta-depleted transplantation in children (dated by TCRdb to 2016 to 2017). Concerning the study at large: T-cell immune reconstitution after TCRalphabeta/CD19-depleted allogeneic hematopoietic cell transplantation in children was quantitatively tracked in the study by means of TCR repertoire profiling.

With respect to this clonotype: The antigen it binds to is not known. The record has no base qualities; no much larger clone is one base away.

Library prep was done by PCR. The run used an Illumina HiSeq 2500. To normalize quantification of the TCRbeta repertoire, the TCR libraries were built with molecular barcoding that relied on unique molecular identifiers. TCRdb handled the public reads itself, with Q25 trimming in fastp and clone calling in MiXCR, and kept productive beta chains. Each entry is one CDR3 protein sequence, shown with its most common DNA and genes. This sample holds 500,000 or so distinct CDR3 sequences; 32% were observed only once. The top ten hold around 2.5% of the sample. Based on the germline V gene (reference sequence), the CDR1 and CDR2 sequences are DFQATT and SNEGSKA. Between the V and J ends, shortened by 3 bases and 6 bases respectively, the junction contains 13 bases. There are 13 amino acids in the CDR3, from cysteine to phenylalanine inclusive. The sequence is cut down to CDR3 DNA, 39 bases in frame from base 1.

Material: PBMCs from the stem cell graft donor, obtained from the stem cell graft. In this chain, TRBV20-1 is recombined with TRBJ2-3; the D call is possibly TRBD1 or TRBD2, each sharing 5 bases. The source of this sequence is a human donor who donated a stem cell graft to a child with aplastic anemia. The CDR3 is CSASETGGDTQYF. The nucleotides read TGCAGTGCTAGCGAGACTGGGGGTGATACGCAGTATTTT.